Sequencing of this T cell receptor (beta chain) was carried out in a study of shared clonotypes between healthy human individuals. Findings and caveats of the study: Naive subsets generally exceeded memory subsets in estimated richness. Rarefaction demonstrated incomplete sorted-subset sequencing despite large depth.

This clone was seen only once. Its antigen is currently unknown. TCRdb's table, derived via immunoSEQ multiplex PCR, lists solely in-frame clones and lacks some. This table holds 1,500,000 or so clones, around 98.5% found once. This CDR3 has 13 residues. V dropped 7 bases and J dropped 2; count of bases not matched to a gene: 7. The germline CDR1 and CDR2 sequences are SQVTM and ANQGSEA. The sequencing input was naive CD4+ T cells sorted from blood. Subset here: CD45RA+ positively selected. This rearrangement joins TRBV29-1 to TRBJ1-1, with 7 bases matching TRBD1. The receptor comes from a man aged 30 to 45 in good health. The chain's CDR3 is CSAGGQENTEAFF. The CDR3 nucleotides are TGCAGCGCCGGAGGACAGGAAAACACTGAAGCTTTCTTT. The whole variable domain, remainder taken from reference TRBV29-1 and TRBJ1-1, is SAVISQKPSRDICQRGTSLTIQCQVDSQVTMMFWYRQQPGQSLTLIATANQGSEATYESGFVIDKFPISRPNLTFSTLTVSNMSPEDSSIYLCSAGGQENTEAFFGQGTRLTVV.